Listed below are T cell receptor beta chains from one sample, sequenced in a study of blood T cells in healthy people across ages. MiXCR was run by TCRdb on the 5' RACE reads, yielding one entry per CDR3 protein. The repertoire holds almost 550,000 distinct CDR3 sequences, with less than 25% as singletons. These same data were also listed under a study on T cells of mothers and their children.

Source material: blood. These receptor sequences come from a boy aged 5-17 years in good health. The CDR3 runs from the conserved cysteine through the conserved F or W. Fields, in order: CDR3 protein, CDR3 DNA, V gene, clone size, J gene, D gene. The D gene is left open where the match is weak. Clone size is not always given. Where it is, it says once, few, many or a class for expanded clones.

CDR3aa: CSVKTAHLSGYEQYF
CDR3nt: TGCAGCGTTAAAACAGCCCACTTGTCTGGGTACGAGCAGTACTTC
v_gene: TRBV29-1
abundance: NA
j_gene: TRBJ2-7
d_gene: NA

CDR3aa: CASSPQRGGSYEQYF
CDR3nt: TGTGCCAGCAGTCCCCAGCGGGGGGGCTCCTACGAGCAGTACTTC
v_gene: TRBV7-2
abundance: few
j_gene: TRBJ2-7
d_gene: TRBD2

CDR3aa: CATLGGGSNNSPLHF
CDR3nt: TGTGCCACCCTAGGAGGGGGTAGTAATAATTCACCCCTCCACTTT
v_gene: TRBV6-5
abundance: NA
j_gene: TRBJ1-6
d_gene: NA

CDR3aa: CGSISGTKINTGELFF
CDR3nt: TGTGGCAGCATTAGCGGGACTAAGATTAACACCGGGGAGCTGTTTTTT
v_gene: TRBV9
abundance: NA
j_gene: TRBJ2-2
d_gene: TRBD2

CDR3aa: CASSARPLPYEQYF
CDR3nt: TGTGCCAGCAGCGCGCGTCCCCTCCCCTACGAGCAGTACTTC
v_gene: TRBV27
abundance: NA
j_gene: TRBJ2-7
d_gene: NA

CDR3aa: CSAREDREYYGYTF
CDR3nt: TGCAGTGCTAGGGAGGACAGGGAGTACTATGGCTACACCTTC
v_gene: TRBV20-1
abundance: NA
j_gene: TRBJ1-2
d_gene: TRBD1

CDR3aa: CASTSTGREQYF
CDR3nt: TGTGCCAGCACGAGTACAGGCCGTGAGCAGTACTTC
v_gene: TRBV13
abundance: NA
j_gene: TRBJ2-7
d_gene: NA

CDR3aa: CASSPQGLLNYNEQFF
CDR3nt: TGTGCCAGCAGCCCCCAGGGACTACTAAACTACAATGAGCAGTTCTTC
v_gene: TRBV9
abundance: few
j_gene: TRBJ2-1
d_gene: TRBD2

CDR3aa: CAISEYRRVRTDTQYF
CDR3nt: TGTGCCATCAGTGAGTATAGGAGGGTACGCACAGATACGCAGTATTTT
v_gene: TRBV10-3
abundance: NA
j_gene: TRBJ2-3
d_gene: NA

CDR3aa: CASSQDVSSYNSPLHF
CDR3nt: TGCGCCAGCAGCCAAGACGTGAGCTCCTATAATTCACCCCTCCACTTT
v_gene: TRBV4-3
abundance: few
j_gene: TRBJ1-6
d_gene: NA

CDR3aa: CASSHRDASYNEQFF
CDR3nt: TGTGCCAGCAGCCACCGGGACGCATCCTACAATGAGCAGTTCTTC
v_gene: TRBV7-9
abundance: NA
j_gene: TRBJ2-1
d_gene: NA

CDR3aa: CATSVGGSYEQYF
CDR3nt: TGTGCCACCAGTGTCGGGGGCTCCTACGAGCAGTACTTC
v_gene: TRBV24-1
abundance: NA
j_gene: TRBJ2-7
d_gene: NA

CDR3aa: CASSLLANEQFF
CDR3nt: TGTGCCAGCAGCTTACTAGCCAATGAGCAGTTCTTC
v_gene: TRBV28
abundance: many
j_gene: TRBJ2-1
d_gene: NA

CDR3aa: CASSSPEQGPSSSYNEQFF
CDR3nt: TGTGCCAGCAGCTCCCCGGAGCAGGGACCCTCAAGCTCCTACAATGAGCAGTTCTTC
v_gene: TRBV11-2
abundance: few
j_gene: TRBJ2-1
d_gene: NA

CDR3aa: CASTRTGTFYGYTF
CDR3nt: TGTGCCAGTACCCGGACAGGGACTTTCTATGGCTACACCTTC
v_gene: TRBV19
abundance: few
j_gene: TRBJ1-2
d_gene: TRBD1

CDR3aa: CASSFGGLYNEQFF
CDR3nt: TGTGCCAGCAGTTTCGGGGGGCTCTACAATGAGCAGTTCTTC
v_gene: TRBV28
abundance: many
j_gene: TRBJ2-1
d_gene: NA

CDR3aa: CASTRTGENYGYTF
CDR3nt: TGTGCCAGCACTAGAACAGGGGAAAACTATGGCTACACCTTC
v_gene: TRBV6-6
abundance: few
j_gene: TRBJ1-2
d_gene: TRBD1

CDR3aa: CSARGGTSGVAERFF
CDR3nt: TGCAGTGCCCGAGGAGGGACTAGCGGGGTCGCTGAGCGGTTCTTC
v_gene: TRBV20-1
abundance: few
j_gene: TRBJ2-1
d_gene: TRBD2

CDR3aa: CSTSRFRETQYF
CDR3nt: TGCAGTACTTCAAGATTCAGAGAGACCCAGTACTTC
v_gene: TRBV20-1
abundance: NA
j_gene: TRBJ2-5
d_gene: NA

CDR3aa: CASSFGYGELFF
CDR3nt: TGTGCCAGCAGCTTTGGATACGGGGAGCTGTTTTTT
v_gene: TRBV7-3
abundance: few
j_gene: TRBJ2-2
d_gene: NA

CDR3aa: CASSWTGSTEAFF
CDR3nt: TGCGCCAGCAGCTGGACAGGGAGCACTGAAGCTTTCTTT
v_gene: TRBV5-1
abundance: few
j_gene: TRBJ1-1
d_gene: TRBD1

CDR3aa: CASSLRSRTDTQYF
CDR3nt: TGCGCCAGCAGCCTACGGAGCCGCACAGATACGCAGTATTTT
v_gene: TRBV5-1
abundance: NA
j_gene: TRBJ2-3
d_gene: NA

CDR3aa: CASRQGLAGANVLTF
CDR3nt: TGTGCCAGCAGACAGGGGTTGGCTGGGGCCAACGTCCTGACTTTC
v_gene: TRBV6-2/TRBV6-3
abundance: few
j_gene: TRBJ2-6
d_gene: TRBD1

CDR3aa: CASSLGASVSYNEQFF
CDR3nt: TGCGCCAGCAGCTTGGGTGCGTCAGTCTCCTACAATGAGCAGTTCTTC
v_gene: TRBV5-1
abundance: NA
j_gene: TRBJ2-1
d_gene: NA

CDR3aa: CASSELGWLAGPNEQFF
CDR3nt: TGTGCCAGCAGTGAATTAGGGTGGTTAGCGGGTCCTAATGAGCAGTTCTTC
v_gene: TRBV2
abundance: few
j_gene: TRBJ2-1
d_gene: TRBD2

CDR3aa: CASSQTSERTTYNEQFF
CDR3nt: TGCGCCAGCAGCCAAACCTCTGAGCGGACCACCTACAATGAGCAGTTCTTC
v_gene: TRBV4-1
abundance: NA
j_gene: TRBJ2-1
d_gene: NA

CDR3aa: CASSPRLAGGPPDTQYF
CDR3nt: TGTGCCAGCAGCCCTCGACTAGCGGGGGGGCCCCCTGATACGCAGTATTTT
v_gene: TRBV13
abundance: NA
j_gene: TRBJ2-3
d_gene: TRBD2

CDR3aa: CSARAPGLWAGELFF
CDR3nt: TGCAGTGCTAGGGCGCCGGGACTATGGGCCGGGGAGCTGTTTTTT
v_gene: TRBV20-1
abundance: few
j_gene: TRBJ2-2
d_gene: TRBD2

CDR3aa: CAWRAGSAVAPLHF
CDR3nt: TGTGCCTGGAGAGCGGGATCGGCGGTCGCACCCCTCCACTTT
v_gene: TRBV30
abundance: NA
j_gene: TRBJ1-6
d_gene: NA

CDR3aa: CASSGGTTVSEQYF
CDR3nt: TGCGCCAGCAGCGGGGGGACTACGGTGAGCGAGCAGTACTTC
v_gene: TRBV5-1
abundance: few
j_gene: TRBJ2-7
d_gene: TRBD2

CDR3aa: CASRRPTLSWQETQYF
CDR3nt: TGTGCCAGCAGACGCCCTACACTTTCGTGGCAAGAGACCCAGTACTTC
v_gene: TRBV6-2/TRBV6-3
abundance: NA
j_gene: TRBJ2-5
d_gene: NA

CDR3aa: CASSPPGLVYERYF
CDR3nt: TGTGCCAGCAGCCCACCGGGACTGGTCTACGAGCGGTACTTC
v_gene: TRBV4-2
abundance: NA
j_gene: TRBJ2-5
d_gene: NA

CDR3aa: CASSLDLKQGVRWKTQYF
CDR3nt: TGTGCCAGCAGTTTAGACCTCAAACAGGGGGTACGATGGAAGACCCAGTACTTC
v_gene: TRBV28
abundance: many
j_gene: TRBJ2-5
d_gene: TRBD1

CDR3aa: CSVGQGVLQETQYF
CDR3nt: TGCAGCGTCGGACAGGGGGTACTACAAGAGACCCAGTACTTC
v_gene: TRBV29-1
abundance: many
j_gene: TRBJ2-5
d_gene: TRBD1

CDR3aa: CASSPGWAGSGEKLFF
CDR3nt: TGTGCCAGCAGCCCCGGGTGGGCCGGATCTGGGGAAAAACTGTTTTTT
v_gene: TRBV7-3
abundance: NA
j_gene: TRBJ1-4
d_gene: NA

CDR3aa: CASRGADPYGYTF
CDR3nt: TGTGCCAGCAGGGGAGCGGACCCCTATGGCTACACCTTC
v_gene: TRBV6-6
abundance: few
j_gene: TRBJ1-2
d_gene: NA

CDR3aa: CATSAGASSYEQYF
CDR3nt: TGTGCCACCAGTGCCGGGGCGAGCTCCTACGAGCAGTACTTC
v_gene: TRBV24-1
abundance: NA
j_gene: TRBJ2-7
d_gene: NA

CDR3aa: CASSKNHRGQETQYF
CDR3nt: TGTGCCAGCAGCAAAAATCACCGCGGGCAAGAGACCCAGTACTTC
v_gene: TRBV21-1
abundance: NA
j_gene: TRBJ2-5
d_gene: NA

CDR3aa: CSASPGQGWFGANVLTF
CDR3nt: TGCAGTGCTAGCCCGGGACAGGGTTGGTTTGGGGCCAACGTCCTGACTTTC
v_gene: TRBV20-1
abundance: few
j_gene: TRBJ2-6
d_gene: TRBD1

CDR3aa: CSVSDRVLYNEQFF
CDR3nt: TGCAGCGTATCGGACCGAGTACTATACAATGAGCAGTTCTTC
v_gene: TRBV29-1
abundance: few
j_gene: TRBJ2-1
d_gene: NA

CDR3aa: CSARGLGLLYEQYF
CDR3nt: TGCAGTGCTAGAGGGCTGGGTCTACTCTACGAGCAGTACTTC
v_gene: TRBV20-1
abundance: few
j_gene: TRBJ2-7
d_gene: NA

CDR3aa: CASTSDSLSSYEQYF
CDR3nt: TGTGCCAGCACCTCCGACAGCCTGAGCTCCTACGAGCAGTACTTC
v_gene: TRBV25-1
abundance: few
j_gene: TRBJ2-7
d_gene: NA

CDR3aa: CASSQPPSLGQETQYF
CDR3nt: TGTGCCAGCAGTCAACCACCCTCACTAGGACAGGAGACCCAGTACTTC
v_gene: TRBV6-6
abundance: few
j_gene: TRBJ2-5
d_gene: NA

CDR3aa: CSVDRSARETQYF
CDR3nt: TGCAGCGTTGATCGTTCGGCCCGTGAGACCCAGTACTTC
v_gene: TRBV29-1
abundance: NA
j_gene: TRBJ2-5
d_gene: NA

CDR3aa: CASSQEGGGEPYEQYF
CDR3nt: TGCGCCAGCAGCCAAGAAGGCGGGGGGGAACCCTACGAGCAGTACTTC
v_gene: TRBV4-3
abundance: NA
j_gene: TRBJ2-7
d_gene: TRBD2

CDR3aa: CASSTSSGMNTGELFF
CDR3nt: TGTGCCAGCAGCACTAGTAGCGGGATGAACACCGGGGAGCTGTTTTTT
v_gene: TRBV7-2
abundance: once
j_gene: TRBJ2-2
d_gene: TRBD2

CDR3aa: CASSLGGASGETQYF
CDR3nt: TGCGCCAGCAGCTTGGGAGGAGCGAGCGGAGAGACCCAGTACTTC
v_gene: TRBV5-1
abundance: NA
j_gene: TRBJ2-5
d_gene: NA

CDR3aa: CSASNPTSGTYEQYF
CDR3nt: TGCAGCGCGTCCAACCCGACTAGCGGAACCTACGAGCAGTACTTC
v_gene: TRBV29-1
abundance: few
j_gene: TRBJ2-7
d_gene: TRBD2